These 28 T cell receptor beta chains share one sample of origin, sequenced in a study of cytomegalovirus exposure and HLA in healthy donors (dated by TCRdb to the late 2010s). Receptor libraries were prepared by the immunoSEQ multiplex PCR assay. For the multiplex PCR, a mixture combining 60 forward primers for TCR Vbeta segments and 13 reverse primers for TCR Jbeta segments was used. TCRdb took this table from immuneACCESS and kept in-frame rearrangements with V and J called. Such tables lack part of the clones; where checked against another copy, unresolved V genes explain under half of the gap, and the rest is unexplained. The sample has about 180,000 clones on record, around 77% of them singletons. Approximately 2.5% of the sample is in the top ten clones. The specimen sequenced was PBMCs. These receptors came from a man between 60 and 75 years old in good health and CMV-seronegative.

As concerns this clone: At the DNA level, this CDR3 is encoded by other sequences in the same sample as well. This chain joins TRBV6-5 and TRBJ1-1; D may be TRBD1 (6 bases). Trimming shortened V by 2 bases and J by 2 bases, and 12 bases separated the two germline ends. Germline-derived CDR1 and CDR2 are MNHEY and SVGAGI. This CDR3 is built from 15 residues. The CDR3 sequence is CASSYADSGNTEAFF. In DNA form, the CDR3 reads TGTGCCAGCAGTTACGCGGACAGCGGCAACACTGAAGCTTTCTTT.

This clone was seen only a few times. The chain couples TRBV5-4 to TRBJ2-5; D remains ambiguous. The V gene lost 5 bases and the J gene lost 2 bases, with 7 bases spanning the gap. CDR3 length equals 12 residues. Germline V CDR1 and CDR2: SGHNT, YYREEE (reference sequence). The CDR3: CASRYNQETQYF. CDR3 nucleotides: TGTGCCAGCAGATACAATCAAGAGACCCAGTACTTC. Based on the CDR3 plus reference TRBV5-4 and TRBJ2-5, the full variable domain is ETGVTQSPTHLIKTRGQQVTLRCSSQSGHNTVSWYQQALGQGPQFIFQYYREEENGRGNFPPRFSGLQFPNYSSELNVNALELDDSALYLCASRYNQETQYFGPGTRLLVL.

V is TRBV5-1 and J is TRBJ2-7; 13 nucleotides agree with TRBD2. Looked up from germline, CDR1 is SGHRS and CDR2 is YFSETQ. V lost 3 bases to trimming and J lost 3 bases; unmatched junction nucleotides: 3. The CDR3 covers 15 residues. CDR3 in DNA: TGCGCCAGCAGCTCGGGACTAGCGGGGCACTACGAGCAGTACTTC. Amino acid sequence: CASSSGLAGHYEQYF.

The chain recombines TRBV11-2 with TRBJ1-4; the match to TRBD1 covers 9 bases. CDR3 size: 12 residues. CDR1 and CDR2 from the germline V gene are SGHAT and FQNNGV. Unmatched junction bases numbered 6, after V lost 5 bases and J lost 14 bases. The CDR3 coding sequence is TGTGCCAGCAGCCGCGACAGGGGGTCGCTGTTTTTT. It encodes CASSRDRGSLFF.

This rearrangement joins TRBV7-6 to TRBJ1-1; D may be TRBD1 (5 bases). The CDR3 has 13 residues. Germline CDR1 SGHVS, CDR2 FNYEAQ. V was trimmed by 5 bases and J by 0 bases, leaving 7 bases between them. This CDR3 reads CASSQGMNTEAFF. The CDR3 DNA is TGTGCCAGCAGCCAGGGAATGAACACTGAAGCTTTCTTT.

For this clone: This sample also contains other DNA sequences that code for the same CDR3. The chain uses TRBV10-3 and TRBJ2-5; D is perhaps TRBD2 (6 bases). V lost 4 bases to trimming and J lost 4 bases, with 10 bases between them. Germline CDR1 ENHRY, CDR2 SYGVKD. This CDR3 comprises 13 residues. CDR3 coding DNA: TGTGCCATCAGTGGGGGGGATAGAGAGACCCAGTACTTC. It codes for CAISGGDRETQYF.

The chain links TRBV7-9 to TRBJ2-1, with 7 bases matching TRBD2. The CDR3 length is 16 residues. Trimming took 1 base from V and 0 from J; bases not matched to a gene: 3. Germline V CDR1 and CDR2: SEHNR, FQNEAQ (reference sequence). The chain's CDR3 is CASSLGGGGSYNEQFF. The CDR3 region has the DNA TGTGCCAGCAGCTTAGGAGGCGGGGGCTCCTACAATGAGCAGTTCTTC. The variable domain in full, with the rest retrieved from reference TRBV7-9 and TRBJ2-1, is DTGVSQNPRHKITKRGQNVTFRCDPISEHNRLYWYRQTLGQGPEFLTYFQNEAQLEKSRLLSDRFSAERPKGSFSTLEIQRTEQGDSAMYLCASSLGGGGSYNEQFFGPGTRLTVL.

This clone showed up just a few times. The J gene is TRBJ2-7, the V gene TRBV5-1, with 9 bases lining up with TRBD1. The germline V gene encodes CDR1 SGHRS and CDR2 YFSETQ. This CDR3 region has 14 residues. Unmatched junction bases numbered 4, after V lost 3 bases and J lost 3 bases. The CDR3 nucleotides read TGCGCCAGCAGCTGGTCGGGACAGGGCTACGAGCAGTACTTC. Its translation is CASSWSGQGYEQYF.

The CDR3 coding sequence is TGTGCCAGCACTGAGGGGAGCGGTTTCCCCTACGAGCAGTACTTC. It encodes CASTEGSGFPYEQYF. The chain recombines TRBV6-1 with TRBJ2-7, with D tentatively TRBD1 or TRBD2 (5 bases each). This CDR3 spans 15 amino acids. The V end lost 7 bases, the J end lost 2 bases, and 18 bases lay between the germline ends. The germline V gene has CDR1 MNHNS and CDR2 SASEGT.

Worth noting for this clone: The sample contains more than one DNA sequence encoding this CDR3. V and J are TRBV9 and TRBJ2-7, with 11 nucleotides matching TRBD2. CDR3 length equals 15 residues. Per the germline V gene, CDR1 is SGDLS and CDR2 is YYNGEE. Germline trimming cut 0 bases from V and 4 bases from J; bases unmatched to any gene: 3. The CDR3 DNA reads TGTGCCAGCAGCGTAGGTGGGACTAGCGGTTACGAGCAGTACTTC. Residues: CASSVGGTSGYEQYF.

Comments on this clone: Given the absence of the conserved phenylalanine or tryptophan at the CDR3 end, a read error is likely. In DNA form, the CDR3 reads TGTGCCAGCAGCTTGAATCCAGGATCCTCCTACGAGCAGTACTCC. Protein sequence: CASSLNPGSSYEQYS. This chain joins TRBV5-6 and TRBJ2-7, with no clear D. V lost 1 base, J lost 0 bases, and 11 bases lay in between. This CDR3 comprises 15 residues. Germline assignment: CDR1 SGHDT and CDR2 YYEEEE.

The chain uses TRBV6-4 and TRBJ1-5; 8 nucleotides line up with TRBD1. V was clipped by 7 bases and J by 4 bases; unmatched bases: 6. Germline CDR1 is MRHNA and CDR2 is SNTAGT. The CDR3 sequence is 14 residues long. The CDR3 DNA follows: TGTGCCAGCACTTCGGACAGGGATAATCAGCCCCAGCATTTT. It is translated as CASTSDRDNQPQHF.

The genes are TRBV27 and TRBJ2-7, with a weak D call TRBD1 (5 bases). This CDR3 contains 15 residues. CDR1 and CDR2 from the germline V gene are MNHEY and SMNVEV (reference sequence). The ends were cut back, 4 bases at V and 6 bases at J, with 19 bases in the middle. CDR3 in DNA: TGTGCCAGCAGTTCTTTAAGGACACCTCTTGGCGAGCAGTACTTC. Amino acids: CASSSLRTPLGEQYF.

The chain combines TRBV5-1 with TRBJ1-2, with 7 bases aligning to TRBD1. V was clipped by 7 bases and J by 8 bases; unmatched bases: 20. The CDR3 has 16 amino acids. CDR1 is SGHRS and CDR2 is YFSETQ in the germline V gene. This chain's CDR3 is CASHPGENRGVGGYTF. In DNA form, the CDR3 reads TGCGCCAGCCACCCCGGGGAAAACAGGGGAGTTGGCGGCTACACCTTC.

The chain has TRBV19 and TRBJ2-6, with a tentative D call TRBD2 (6 bases). The CDR3 has 17 residues. Trimming took off 3 bases at V and 1 base at J, with 13 bases between the two ends. Per the germline V gene, CDR1 is LNHDA and CDR2 is SQIVND (reference sequence). The CDR3 region has the DNA TGTGCCAGTAGTATCCAGGGTCGGGGGTCTGGGGCCAACGTCCTGACTTTC. Amino acid sequence: CASSIQGRGSGANVLTF. Full variable domain (rest looked up from reference TRBV19 and TRBJ2-6): DGGITQSPKYLFRKEGQNVTLSCEQNLNHDAMYWYRQDPGQGLRLIYYSQIVNDFQKGDIAEGYSVSREKKESFPLTVTSAQKNPTAFYLCASSIQGRGSGANVLTFGAGSRLTVL.

This chain uses TRBV25-1 with TRBJ2-7, with TRBD1 matching 7 bases. CDR1 MGHDK and CDR2 SYGVNS come from the germline V gene. Losses at the gene ends were 4 bases for V and 4 bases for J; bases not matched to a gene: 7. This CDR3 comprises 14 residues. The CDR3 loop is CASSADRARYEQYF. The DNA for the CDR3 is TGTGCCAGCAGTGCAGACAGGGCTAGGTACGAGCAGTACTTC.

The CDR3 sequence is CASSRAGSVGELFF. In DNA form, the CDR3 reads TGTGCCAGCTCACGAGCGGGATCGGTCGGGGAGCTGTTTTTT. The chain carries TRBV2 and TRBJ2-2; TRBD2 matches at 7 bases. The CDR3 has 14 residues. Germline V gives CDR1 SNHLY, CDR2 FYNNEI. J gave up 7 bases and V 8 bases, and 10 bases lay outside the gene matches.

V and J are TRBV6-4 and TRBJ2-1, with D perhaps TRBD1 (6 bases). V was trimmed by 3 bases and J by 0 bases, leaving 9 bases between them. Germline loops: CDR1 MRHNA, CDR2 SNTAGT. The CDR3 is 15 amino acids. The CDR3, as DNA: TGTGCCAGCAGTGATCACAGGGACTCCTACAATGAGCAGTTCTTC. Translating gives CASSDHRDSYNEQFF.

The chain is built from TRBV5-5 and TRBJ2-2; 8 bases match TRBD2. There are 16 residues in the CDR3. CDR1 and CDR2 (germline): SGHKS, YYEKEE (reference sequence). J lost 4 bases, V lost 0 bases, and 5 bases had no gene match. CDR3 in amino acids: CASSLVAGLGTGELFF. In DNA form, the CDR3 reads TGTGCCAGCAGCTTGGTAGCGGGATTGGGCACCGGGGAGCTGTTTTTT.

The CDR3 bases are TGTGCCACCAGCAGAGGAACAGGGTCGGGTCAGCCCCAGCATTTT. Its translation is CATSRGTGSGQPQHF. The rearrangement links TRBV15 to TRBJ1-5; D is possibly TRBD1 (6 bases). The CDR3 has 15 amino acids. V lost 1 base and J 6 bases, leaving 13 bases between the germline ends. Looked up from germline, CDR1 is LNHNV and CDR2 is YYDKDF (reference sequence).

V and J are TRBV28 and TRBJ2-1; TRBD1 aligns across 8 bases. Germline CDR1 reads MDHEN; CDR2 reads SYDVKM. V was clipped by 3 bases and J by 9 bases; unmatched bases: 4. This CDR3 comprises 13 residues. The CDR3 region is CASSFPGGGEQFF. Here the CDR3 DNA reads TGTGCCAGCAGTTTCCCAGGGGGCGGTGAGCAGTTCTTC. The variable domain in full, completed from reference TRBV28 and TRBJ2-1, reads DVKVTQSSRYLVKRTGEKVFLECVQDMDHENMFWYRQDPGLGLRLIYFSYDVKMKEKGDIPEGYSVSREKKERFSLILESASTNQTSMYLCASSFPGGGEQFFGPGTRLTVL.

This chain uses TRBV11-2 with TRBJ2-3; 12 nucleotides line up with TRBD2. V shed 7 bases, J shed 5 bases, and the junction held 4 bases outside the gene matches. The CDR3 is made up of 14 amino acids. The germline V gene encodes CDR1 SGHAT and CDR2 FQNNGV. CDR3 nucleotides: TGTGCCAGCAACCCGGGACTAGCGGGAGATACGCAGTATTTT. This encodes CASNPGLAGDTQYF.

The rearrangement uses TRBV4-3 and TRBJ2-1; no definite D call. Trimming pared 4 bases from V and 7 bases from J, leaving 8 bases between. CDR3 length: 12 residues. The germline V gene has CDR1 LGHNA and CDR2 YSLEER. CDR3 bases: TGCGCCAGCAGCCGAGGTGGAAATGAGCAGTTCTTC. Its translation is CASSRGGNEQFF.

The rearrangement joins TRBV28 to TRBJ2-2, with 7 bases matching TRBD2. CDR1 and CDR2 (germline): MDHEN, SYDVKM. This CDR3 region has 15 residues. J gave up 6 bases and V 3 bases, and 7 bases lay outside the gene matches. The CDR3 spells CASSFGGGPSGELFF. The DNA for the CDR3 is TGTGCCAGCAGTTTTGGGGGAGGGCCTTCCGGGGAGCTGTTTTTT.

V and J are TRBV6-1 and TRBJ1-1; D not resolved. Trimming removed 8 bases from V and 1 base from J, with 11 bases in between. In germline, CDR1 is MNHNS, CDR2 SASEGT. CDR3 length equals 13 residues. The CDR3 spells CASFLERNTEAFF. For the CDR3, the DNA is TGTGCCAGCTTTTTAGAGCGGAACACTGAAGCTTTCTTT.

The chain employs TRBV19 and TRBJ1-2; TRBD1 matches at 7 bases. Germline trimming cut 3 bases from V and 0 bases from J; bases unmatched to any gene: 4. Germline CDR1 is LNHDA and CDR2 is SQIVND (reference sequence). The CDR3 contains 15 residues. The CDR3 sequence is CASSIEQGANYGYTF. CDR3 in DNA: TGTGCCAGTAGTATCGAGCAGGGGGCTAACTATGGCTACACCTTC.

The J gene is TRBJ1-1, the V gene TRBV14, with D perhaps matching TRBD1 (5 bases). V gave up 1 base and J gave up 0 bases, with 12 bases separating them. Germline V gene sequence: CDR1 SGHDN, CDR2 FVKESK. This CDR3 contains 16 residues. Here the CDR3 DNA reads TGTGCCAGCAGCCAAGGGTGGAGACAGATGAACACTGAAGCTTTCTTT. Its translation is CASSQGWRQMNTEAFF.

The V and J genes are TRBV7-9 and TRBJ2-7; 8 bases are shared with TRBD1. This CDR3 is built from 15 residues. V trimming: 5 bases; J trimming: 0 bases; junction bases outside the gene matches: 6. CDR1 SEHNR and CDR2 FQNEAQ come from the germline V gene (reference sequence). The DNA for the CDR3 is TGTGCCAGCAGCCCCGGGACAGGTCTCTCCTACGAGCAGTACTTC. It translates to CASSPGTGLSYEQYF.